This T cell receptor beta chain came from a study of T cells in Graves' hyperthyroidism and ophthalmopathy. The germline gives CDR1 LGHDT, CDR2 YNNKEL (reference sequence). V was trimmed by 3 bases and J by 0 bases, leaving 12 bases between them. CDR3 length: 16 residues. Using RNA transcripts as the source, TCR beta CDR3 regions were amplified. HTBI primers were employed in a first-round RT-PCR of the TCR CDR3. TCRdb ran MiXCR on the multiplex PCR reads and lists one entry per CDR3 protein. Seen here are about 560,000 distinct CDR3 sequences, roughly 17% observed once, and the top ten hold around 19%. This clonotype has more than one count but fewer than ten. The antigen is not known. Every diagnosis used clinical symptoms, serum thyroxine and TRAb, thyroid ultrasound and orbital computed tomography. Whole-study results and caveats: Progression to ophthalmopathy was predicted a median of roughly 6.8 months early.

This receptor was identified in a woman younger than 30 with Graves' hyperthyroidism. The sample taken for sequencing was blood. V and J are TRBV3-1 and TRBJ2-1; D ambiguous. The CDR3 sequence is CASSQTSVSSYNEQFF. CDR3 in DNA: TGTGCCAGCAGCCAGACATCAGTTAGCTCCTACAATGAGCAGTTCTTC.